Below are 21 T cell receptor beta chains sequenced from a single sample in a study of shared clonotypes between healthy human individuals (dated by TCRdb to the early 2020s). CD8 naive samples were obtained by positive selection for CCR7 among CD45RO-negative cells, yielding a CD45RA+CCR7+ population from which TemRA cells were excluded. Libraries were built with the immunoSEQ multiplex PCR assay. The table comes from immuneACCESS by way of TCRdb, which keeps in-frame sequences with V and J called. Part of the clones is missing from these tables; in studies checked, under half for an unresolved V gene and the rest for unknown reasons. In this sample the table shows around 2,100,000 clones, approximately 94% of which occur a single time. The biggest ten clones account for around 1.2% of the sample. The sequenced material came from naive CD8+ T cells sorted from blood. This specimen's cell subset or site label, interpreted: CD45RA+CCR7+. The receptors stem from a man between 18 and 29 years old in good health.

This chain joins TRBV28 and TRBJ2-3; 8 bases align to TRBD1. CDR3 length: 19 amino acids. Germline CDR1 and CDR2: MDHEN and SYDVKM. The ends lost 2 bases at V and 2 bases at J; junction bases unmatched: 15. In DNA form, the CDR3 reads TGTGCCAGCAGTTTACCCCCCACTCCAGGGGGCTCCTACACAGATACGCAGTATTTT. This codes for CASSLPPTPGGSYTDTQYF.

J is TRBJ1-2 and V is TRBV7-3, with D tentatively TRBD1 (6 bases). This CDR3 is built from 14 residues. V lost 5 bases and J 8 bases, leaving 18 bases between the germline ends. Looked up from germline, CDR1 is SGHTA and CDR2 is FQGTGA. CDR3 protein: CASSEGHQPWGYTF. For the CDR3, the DNA is TGTGCCAGCAGCGAGGGACACCAACCTTGGGGCTACACCTTC. The full variable domain, completed using reference TRBV7-3 and TRBJ1-2, is GAGVSQTPSNKVTEKGKYVELRCDPISGHTALYWYRQSLGQGPEFLIYFQGTGAADDSGLPNDRFFAVRPEGSVSTLKIQRTERGDSAVYLCASSEGHQPWGYTFGSGTRLTVV.

This clone appeared once. This chain joins TRBV19 and TRBJ1-5, with D possibly matching TRBD1 (5 bases). Germline CDR1 reads LNHDA; CDR2 reads SQIVND (reference sequence). The CDR3 has 15 amino acids. V lost 1 base and J lost 1, with 8 bases in between. The CDR3 DNA sequence: TGTGCCAGTAGTATAGGTGGGGGAAGCAATCAGCCCCAGCATTTT. This translates into CASSIGGGSNQPQHF.

This clone was seen only once. V usage is TRBV13 and J usage is TRBJ1-2; 11 bases match TRBD1. Trimming removed 4 bases from V and 3 bases from J; junction bases left unmatched: 10. This CDR3 spans 17 amino acids. In germline, CDR1 is PRHDT, CDR2 FYEKMQ (reference sequence). Here the CDR3 DNA reads TGTGCCAGCAGCTCATACGAGGACAGGGGGCTTCACTATGGCTACACCTTC. Translating it yields CASSSYEDRGLHYGYTF. The complete variable domain, with remaining parts taken from reference TRBV13 and TRBJ1-2, reads AAGVIQSPRHLIKEKRETATLKCYPIPRHDTVYWYQQGPGQDPQFLISFYEKMQSDKGSIPDRFSAQQFSDYHSELNMSSLELGDSALYFCASSSYEDRGLHYGYTFGSGTRLTVV.

A remark on this clone: The sample carries other DNA sequences with the same CDR3. This rearrangement joins TRBV27 to TRBJ2-7; no definite D call. V lost 2 bases to trimming and J lost 0 bases, with 5 bases between them. The CDR3 is 13 amino acids. Germline CDR1 and CDR2: MNHEY and SMNVEV (reference sequence). As DNA, the CDR3 is TGTGCCAGCAGTTTACTAACCTCCTACGAGCAGTACTTC. Its translation: CASSLLTSYEQYF.

The chain uses TRBV5-1 and TRBJ2-6; D possibly matches TRBD1 or TRBD2 (5 bases each). Germline loops: CDR1 SGHRS, CDR2 YFSETQ. The V gene lost 3 bases and the J gene lost 0 bases, with 16 bases spanning the gap. The CDR3 contains 18 residues. Here the CDR3 DNA reads TGCGCCAGCAGCTCGGGGCCCGGGGTCGACTCTGGGGCCAACGTCCTGACTTTC. This encodes CASSSGPGVDSGANVLTF.

A word on this clone: Within the sample, other DNA sequences also encode this same CDR3. V is TRBV30 and J is TRBJ2-2, with D perhaps matching TRBD1 (5 bases). Germline V lookup: CDR1 GTSNPN, CDR2 SVGIG (reference sequence). Trimming removed 1 base from V and 0 bases from J, with 6 bases in between. CDR3 length: 14 residues. The CDR3 is CAWSDRPNTGELFF. Written as DNA, the CDR3 is TGTGCCTGGAGTGACAGGCCGAACACCGGGGAGCTGTTTTTT.

The chain joins TRBV7-8 to TRBJ2-2; D is ambiguous. V shed 1 base and J shed 3 bases, with 6 bases lying between them. Germline V gene sequence: CDR1 SGHVS, CDR2 FQNEAQ. The CDR3 sequence is 14 residues long. The CDR3 DNA reads as TGTGCCAGCAGCTTAGTTGGTGACACCGGGGAGCTGTTTTTT. Protein product: CASSLVGDTGELFF.

The chain recombines TRBV4-3 with TRBJ1-5, with TRBD1 matching 7 bases. This CDR3 is 19 amino acids long. Germline V gives CDR1 LGHNA, CDR2 YSLEER. The J segment lost 0 bases and the V segment lost 1 base, leaving 12 bases of the junction unmatched. This CDR3 reads CASSQAYRDSVFSNQPQHF. The CDR3 coding sequence is TGCGCCAGCAGCCAAGCCTACCGGGACAGCGTGTTTAGCAATCAGCCCCAGCATTTT.

The rearrangement links TRBV6-5 to TRBJ1-3; 7 bases match TRBD1. CDR3 length equals 15 residues. V shed 2 bases, J shed 4 bases, and the junction held 5 bases outside the gene matches. Germline V CDR1 and CDR2: MNHEY, SVGAGI. The CDR3 nucleotides read TGTGCCAGCAGTTACGCAGGGGGAGAAGGAAACACCATATATTTT. Its protein is CASSYAGGEGNTIYF.

On this clone itself: This sample also contains other DNA sequences that code for the same CDR3. The chain joins TRBV7-9 to TRBJ2-5, with D possibly TRBD1 on 5 matching bases. V was clipped by 3 bases and J by 5 bases, with 10 bases between them. The CDR3 contains 13 residues. CDR1 and CDR2 (germline): SEHNR, FQNEAQ (reference sequence). This CDR3 is CASSLDTRETQYF. CDR3 nucleotides: TGTGCCAGCAGCTTGGACACAAGGGAGACCCAGTACTTC. Full variable domain (missing parts from reference TRBV7-9 and TRBJ2-5): DTGVSQNPRHKITKRGQNVTFRCDPISEHNRLYWYRQTLGQGPEFLTYFQNEAQLEKSRLLSDRFSAERPKGSFSTLEIQRTEQGDSAMYLCASSLDTRETQYFGPGTRLLVL.

The chain links TRBV30 to TRBJ1-1; D is uncertain. The germline V gene has CDR1 GTSNPN and CDR2 SVGIG (reference sequence). Trimming stripped 1 base from V and 1 base from J, with 10 bases between. The CDR3 has 14 amino acids. The CDR3 loop is CAWSATNSNTEAFF. CDR3 sequence (DNA): TGTGCCTGGAGTGCCACTAATTCGAACACTGAAGCTTTCTTT.

V and J are TRBV19 and TRBJ1-1; D is ambiguous. Germline V gene lookup returns CDR1 LNHDA and CDR2 SQIVND (reference sequence). The ends were cut back, 7 bases at V and 1 base at J, with 16 bases in the middle. This CDR3 has 15 amino acids. In nucleotides, the CDR3 is TGTGCCAGTACCTTCGGAGGAGGCTCGAACACTGAAGCTTTCTTT. Protein product: CASTFGGGSNTEAFF.

The rearrangement uses TRBV4-3 and TRBJ2-7, with D perhaps matching TRBD1 or TRBD2 (5 bases each). CDR1 is LGHNA and CDR2 is YSLEER in the germline V gene. CDR3 length: 14 residues. V was pared by 5 bases and J by 2 bases, with 13 bases between. CDR3 sequence: CASSSWDGAYEQYF. CDR3 nucleotide sequence: TGCGCCAGCAGCTCTTGGGACGGAGCCTACGAGCAGTACTTC.

The genes are TRBV7-8 and TRBJ2-3; D possibly corresponds to TRBD2 (5 bases). The CDR3 spans 18 residues. The germline gives CDR1 SGHVS, CDR2 FQNEAQ. The V end was cut by 2 bases, the J end by 7 bases, with 25 bases between. This CDR3 is CASSLSLGFGIEGYTQYF. The CDR3, as DNA: TGTGCCAGCAGCTTATCTCTCGGATTTGGAATTGAGGGATATACGCAGTATTTT.

This clone was counted a single time. This chain connects TRBV28 to TRBJ2-2; weak D call: TRBD2 (5 bases). Trimming pared 6 bases from V and 6 bases from J, leaving 17 bases between. Germline CDR1 reads MDHEN; CDR2 reads SYDVKM. This CDR3 has 15 residues. The CDR3 loop is CASSFGVTFPGELFF. CDR3 nucleotides: TGTGCCAGCAGCTTCGGGGTTACTTTTCCCGGGGAGCTGTTTTTT.

V and J are TRBV6-6 and TRBJ2-3, with 7 bases fitting TRBD2. Germline V CDR1 and CDR2: MNHNY, SVGAGI (reference sequence). J gave up 2 bases and V 2 bases, and 7 bases lay outside the gene matches. The CDR3 is 16 residues long. The CDR3 here is CASSYVGGGITDTQYF. CDR3 DNA: TGTGCCAGCAGTTACGTTGGCGGGGGAATCACAGATACGCAGTATTTT.

V usage is TRBV14 and J usage is TRBJ1-1, with TRBD1 as a possible D gene (6 bases). The germline V and J ends were trimmed by 0 bases and 3 bases, with 17 bases remaining between them. The CDR3 loop spans 17 amino acids. Germline-derived CDR1 and CDR2 are SGHDN and FVKESK. DNA for the CDR3: TGTGCCAGCAGCCAAGACAGGGATCGGGGGGCCCACACTGAAGCTTTCTTT. This encodes CASSQDRDRGAHTEAFF.

Points on this clone: The same CDR3 arises from other DNA sequences in this sample as well. The rearrangement uses TRBV7-9 and TRBJ1-2; D remains unclear. The V gene's germline CDR1 is SEHNR and CDR2 FQNEAQ (reference sequence). Trimming left V 1 base short and J 6 bases short, with 6 bases between. CDR3 length equals 12 residues. CDR3 residues: CASSLGGDGYTF. The CDR3 region has the DNA TGTGCCAGCAGCTTAGGGGGTGATGGCTACACCTTC.

A remark on this clone: The sample has other DNA sequences that encode this CDR3 too. This rearrangement joins TRBV27 to TRBJ2-7, with D perhaps matching TRBD1 (6 bases). The CDR3 covers 13 residues. The V gene lost 2 bases and the J gene lost 3 bases, with 8 bases spanning the gap. The germline gives CDR1 MNHEY, CDR2 SMNVEV (reference sequence). This chain's CDR3 is CASSLGQNYEQYF. In DNA form, the CDR3 reads TGTGCCAGCAGTTTAGGACAGAACTACGAGCAGTACTTC.

V usage is TRBV4-1 and J usage is TRBJ2-7, with TRBD1 as a possible D gene (6 bases). The CDR3 runs to 18 residues. Between the trimmed V and J ends, which lost 0 bases and 0 bases, there was a span of 18 bases. From germline, CDR1 is MGHRA and CDR2 YSYEKL. The CDR3 sequence: CASSQEVLLRTDSYEQYF. CDR3 nucleotide sequence: TGCGCCAGCAGCCAAGAAGTCCTTCTCAGGACAGACTCCTACGAGCAGTACTTC.